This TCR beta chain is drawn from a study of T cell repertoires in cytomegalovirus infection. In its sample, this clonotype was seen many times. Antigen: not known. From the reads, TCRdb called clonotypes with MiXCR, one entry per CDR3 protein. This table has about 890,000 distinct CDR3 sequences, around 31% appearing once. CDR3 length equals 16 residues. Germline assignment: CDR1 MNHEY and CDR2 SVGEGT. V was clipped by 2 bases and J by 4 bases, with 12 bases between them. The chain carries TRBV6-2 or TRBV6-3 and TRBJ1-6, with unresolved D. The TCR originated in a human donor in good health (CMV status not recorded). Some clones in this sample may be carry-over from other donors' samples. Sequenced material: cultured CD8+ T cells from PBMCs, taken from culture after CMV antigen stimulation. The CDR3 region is CASSYAWSRYNSPLHF. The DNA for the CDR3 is TGTGCCAGCAGTTACGCCTGGAGCCGTTATAATTCACCCCTCCACTTT.